This note documents a single T cell receptor beta chain sequence. Its antigen is currently unknown. Using immunoSEQ multiplex PCR, the repertoire was profiled, and TCRdb retains in-frame clones only, with some absent. This sample carries tens of thousands of clones, approximately 84% of them seen once, and the ten largest clones take approximately 31%. These data come from a study of radiation and T cells in renal cell carcinoma. Background on the study: Nephrectomy followed 15 Gy stereotactic body radiation by 4 weeks. Findings and limits, study-wide: Pretreatment tumor biopsies were lacking, so baseline clonotypes are unknown.

The time point denotes: blood 2 weeks post-SBRT. Sample treatment: 15 Gy SBRT to primary tumor, nephrectomy 4 weeks later. The tumor was a clear cell renal cell carcinoma. This TCR was recovered from a man aged 60 to 69 with renal cell carcinoma. The source was blood, collected from a patient whose treatment included radiotherapy and nephrectomy.

DNA of the CDR3: TGTGCCAGCAGCCAAGAAATGGGAGGATTGGACGAGCAGTACTTC. Translating it yields CASSQEMGGLDEQYF. The chain is built from TRBV4-2 and TRBJ2-7; D perhaps matches TRBD2 (6 bases). The V gene's germline CDR1 is LGHNA and CDR2 YNFKEQ. Trimming took off 0 bases at V and 5 bases at J, with 14 bases between the two ends. The CDR3 is 15 residues long.